This T cell receptor (beta chain) was recovered during a study of Ad26.COV2.S vaccination and SARS-CoV-2 variants. Study observations and caveats: Using TCR breadth and depth analyses may have led to underestimated total T cell responses.

Regarding this clone: What it binds is unknown.

The assay was immunoSEQ multiplex PCR, and TCRdb's table has in-frame clones only and misses some. The top ten clones hold 3.6% of a sample with approximately 420,000 clones, approximately 87% of them seen once. Described treatment: around 19 received Ad26.COV2.S at low or high dose, single or two shots; 5 received placebo; per-sample allocation not given. The samples date from day 63 after the first vaccine or placebo injection. This material consisted of peripheral blood, taken in a trial of Ad26.COV2.S vaccine versus placebo. The clonotype was recovered from a person between 18 and 59 years old who received the Ad26.COV2.S COVID-19 vaccine or a placebo.

The CDR3 here is CASSGLGQANSPLHF. DNA for the CDR3: TGTGCCAGCAGTGGACTAGGACAGGCTAATTCACCCCTCCACTTT. The V and J genes are TRBV27 and TRBJ1-6, with TRBD1 matching 7 bases. V lost 5 bases and J lost 6; bases outside the gene matches: 7. There are 15 residues in the CDR3. Per the germline V gene, CDR1 is MNHEY and CDR2 is SMNVEV (reference sequence).